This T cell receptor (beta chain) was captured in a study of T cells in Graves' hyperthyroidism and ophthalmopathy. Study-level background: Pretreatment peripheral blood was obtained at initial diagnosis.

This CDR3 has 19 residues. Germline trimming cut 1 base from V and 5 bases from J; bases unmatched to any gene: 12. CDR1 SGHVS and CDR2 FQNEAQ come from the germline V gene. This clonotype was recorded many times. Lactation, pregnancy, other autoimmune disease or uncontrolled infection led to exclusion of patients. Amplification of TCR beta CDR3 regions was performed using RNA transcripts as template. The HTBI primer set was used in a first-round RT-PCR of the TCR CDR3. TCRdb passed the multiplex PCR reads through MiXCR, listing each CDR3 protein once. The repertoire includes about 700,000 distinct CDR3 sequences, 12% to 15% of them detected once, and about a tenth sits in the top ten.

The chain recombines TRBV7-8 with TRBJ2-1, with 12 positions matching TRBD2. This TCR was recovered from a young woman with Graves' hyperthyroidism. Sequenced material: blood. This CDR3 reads CASSLDGLAGNPTDNEQFF. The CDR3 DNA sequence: TGTGCCAGCAGCTTAGACGGACTAGCGGGGAACCCGACCGACAATGAGCAGTTCTTC.